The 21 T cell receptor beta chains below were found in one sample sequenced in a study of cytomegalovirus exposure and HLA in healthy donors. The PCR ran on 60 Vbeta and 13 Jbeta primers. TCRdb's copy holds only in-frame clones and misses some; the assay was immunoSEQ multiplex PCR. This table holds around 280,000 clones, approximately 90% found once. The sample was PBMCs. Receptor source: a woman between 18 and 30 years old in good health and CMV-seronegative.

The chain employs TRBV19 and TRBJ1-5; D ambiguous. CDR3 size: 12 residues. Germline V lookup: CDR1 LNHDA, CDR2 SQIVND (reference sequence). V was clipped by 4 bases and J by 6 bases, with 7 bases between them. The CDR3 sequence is CASSTGSQPQHF. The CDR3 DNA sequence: TGTGCCAGTAGTACGGGGAGTCAGCCCCAGCATTTT.

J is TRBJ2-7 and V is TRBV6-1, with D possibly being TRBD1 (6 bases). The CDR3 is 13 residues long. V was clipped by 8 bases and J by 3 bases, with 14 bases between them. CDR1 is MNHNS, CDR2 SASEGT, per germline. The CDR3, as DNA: TGTGCCAGCGGGCAGGGGATCTTCTACGAGCAGTACTTC. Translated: CASGQGIFYEQYF.

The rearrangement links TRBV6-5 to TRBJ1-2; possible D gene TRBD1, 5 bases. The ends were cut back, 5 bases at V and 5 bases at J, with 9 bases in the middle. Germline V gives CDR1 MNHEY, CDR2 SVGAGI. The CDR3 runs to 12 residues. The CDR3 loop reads CASSATEYGYTF. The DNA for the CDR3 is TGTGCCAGCAGTGCGACAGAGTATGGCTACACCTTC.

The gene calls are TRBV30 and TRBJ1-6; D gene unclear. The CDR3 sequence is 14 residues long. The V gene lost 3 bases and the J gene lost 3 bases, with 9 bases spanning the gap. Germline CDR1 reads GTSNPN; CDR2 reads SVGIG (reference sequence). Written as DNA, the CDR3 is TGTGCCTGGAGGCCTGGCCTCTATAATTCACCCCTCCACTTT. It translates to CAWRPGLYNSPLHF.

The CDR3 DNA sequence: TGTGCCATCAGGGAGGGACTAGCGGGGGCTGAGCAGTTCTTC. It encodes CAIREGLAGAEQFF. The V gene is TRBV10-3, the J gene TRBJ2-1, with 14 bases matching TRBD2. The ends lost 6 bases at V and 9 bases at J; junction bases unmatched: 4. CDR1 ENHRY and CDR2 SYGVKD come from the germline V gene. The CDR3 runs to 14 residues.

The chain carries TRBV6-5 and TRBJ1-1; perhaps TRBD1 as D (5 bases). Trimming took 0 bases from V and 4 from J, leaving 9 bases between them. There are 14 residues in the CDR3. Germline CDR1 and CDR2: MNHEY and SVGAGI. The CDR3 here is CASSYSGGVTEAFF. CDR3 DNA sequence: TGTGCCAGCAGTTACTCCGGGGGTGTCACTGAAGCTTTCTTT.

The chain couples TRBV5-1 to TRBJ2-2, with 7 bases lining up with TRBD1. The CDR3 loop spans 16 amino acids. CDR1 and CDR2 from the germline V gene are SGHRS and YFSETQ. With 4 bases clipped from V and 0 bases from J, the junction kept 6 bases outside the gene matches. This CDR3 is CASSLSGQSNTGELFF. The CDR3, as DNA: TGCGCCAGCAGCCTGTCGGGACAGTCGAACACCGGGGAGCTGTTTTTT.

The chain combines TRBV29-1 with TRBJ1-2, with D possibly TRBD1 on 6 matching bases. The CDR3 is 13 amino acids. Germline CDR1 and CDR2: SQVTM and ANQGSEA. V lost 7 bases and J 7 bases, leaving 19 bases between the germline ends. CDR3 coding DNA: TGCAGCGGCATGGGTCAGGGGTCGGTTGGCTACACCTTC. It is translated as CSGMGQGSVGYTF. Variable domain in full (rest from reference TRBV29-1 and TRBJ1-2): SAVISQKPSRDICQRGTSLTIQCQVDSQVTMMFWYRQQPGQSLTLIATANQGSEATYESGFVIDKFPISRPNLTFSTLTVSNMSPEDSSIYLCSGMGQGSVGYTFGSGTRLTVV.

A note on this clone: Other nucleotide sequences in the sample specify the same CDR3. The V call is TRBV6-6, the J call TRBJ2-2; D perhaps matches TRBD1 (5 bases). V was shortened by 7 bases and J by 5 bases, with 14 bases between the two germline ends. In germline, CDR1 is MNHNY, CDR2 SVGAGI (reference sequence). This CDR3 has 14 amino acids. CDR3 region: CASTETPGTGELFF. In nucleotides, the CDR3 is TGTGCCAGCACCGAAACACCAGGGACCGGGGAGCTGTTTTTT.

CDR3 DNA: TGCGCCAGCAGCTATGAGGGGGGCAATCAGCCCCAGCATTTT. Translated, it gives CASSYEGGNQPQHF. The chain has TRBV5-1 and TRBJ1-5; a possible D gene is TRBD1 (6 bases). From germline, CDR1 is SGHRS and CDR2 YFSETQ. The V end was cut by 3 bases, the J end by 2 bases, with 9 bases between. This CDR3 contains 14 residues.

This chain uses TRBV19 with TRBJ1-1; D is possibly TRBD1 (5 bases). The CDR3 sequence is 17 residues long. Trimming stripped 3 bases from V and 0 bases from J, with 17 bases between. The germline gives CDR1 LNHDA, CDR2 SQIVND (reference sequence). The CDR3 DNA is TGTGCCAGTAGTATTCCGCCAGGGAGGGGTATGAACACTGAAGCTTTCTTT. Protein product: CASSIPPGRGMNTEAFF.

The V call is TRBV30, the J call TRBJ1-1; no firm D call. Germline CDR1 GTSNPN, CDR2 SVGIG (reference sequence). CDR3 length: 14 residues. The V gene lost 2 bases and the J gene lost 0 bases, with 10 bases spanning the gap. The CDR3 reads CAWSREHMNTEAFF. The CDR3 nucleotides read TGTGCCTGGAGTCGGGAACACATGAACACTGAAGCTTTCTTT.

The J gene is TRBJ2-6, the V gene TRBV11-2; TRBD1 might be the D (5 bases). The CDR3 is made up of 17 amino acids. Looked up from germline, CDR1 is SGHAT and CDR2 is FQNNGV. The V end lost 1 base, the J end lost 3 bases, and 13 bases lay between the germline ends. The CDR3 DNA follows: TGTGCCAGCAGCTTAGGATACAGGTATTATGGGGCCAACGTCCTGACTTTC. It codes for CASSLGYRYYGANVLTF.

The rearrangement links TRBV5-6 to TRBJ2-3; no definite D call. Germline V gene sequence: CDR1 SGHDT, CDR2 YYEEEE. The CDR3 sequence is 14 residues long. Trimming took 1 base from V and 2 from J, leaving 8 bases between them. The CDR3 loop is CASSLTDYTDTQYF. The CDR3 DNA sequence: TGTGCCAGCAGCTTGACAGATTACACAGATACGCAGTATTTT.

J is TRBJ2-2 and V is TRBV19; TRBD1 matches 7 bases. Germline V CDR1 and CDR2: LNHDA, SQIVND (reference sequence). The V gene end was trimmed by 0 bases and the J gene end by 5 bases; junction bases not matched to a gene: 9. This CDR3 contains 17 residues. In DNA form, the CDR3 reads TGTGCCAGTAGTATAGATATTTGGACAGGCAGAACCGGGGAGCTGTTTTTT. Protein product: CASSIDIWTGRTGELFF.

The CDR3 DNA is TGTGCCATCAGTGACCCCGACAGTCGGCCCCAGCATTTT. It encodes CAISDPDSRPQHF. The rearrangement uses TRBV10-3 and TRBJ1-5, with D maybe TRBD1 (5 bases). The CDR3 runs to 13 residues. Between the trimmed V and J ends, which lost 3 bases and 9 bases, there was a span of 12 bases. Germline values: CDR1 ENHRY, CDR2 SYGVKD.

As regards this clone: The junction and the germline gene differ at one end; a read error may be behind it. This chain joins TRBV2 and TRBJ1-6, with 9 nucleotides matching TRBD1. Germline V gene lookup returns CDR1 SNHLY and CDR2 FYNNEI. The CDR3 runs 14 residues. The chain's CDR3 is CASREDRGDSPLHF. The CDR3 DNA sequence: TGTGCCAGCAGGGAAGACAGGGGGGACTCACCCCTCCACTTT. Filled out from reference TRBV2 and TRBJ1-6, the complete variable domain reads EPEVTQTPSHQVTQMGQEVILRCVPISNHLYFYWYRQILGQKVEFLVSFYNNEISEKSEIFDDQFSVERPDGSNFTLKIRSTKLEDSAMYFCASREDRGDSPLHFGNGTRLTVT.

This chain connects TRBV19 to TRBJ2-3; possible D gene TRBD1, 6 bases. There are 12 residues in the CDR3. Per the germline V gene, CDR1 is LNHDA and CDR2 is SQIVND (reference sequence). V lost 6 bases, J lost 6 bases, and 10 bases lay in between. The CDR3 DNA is TGTGCCAGTAGGGGACACTCCGATACGCAGTATTTT. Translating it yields CASRGHSDTQYF.

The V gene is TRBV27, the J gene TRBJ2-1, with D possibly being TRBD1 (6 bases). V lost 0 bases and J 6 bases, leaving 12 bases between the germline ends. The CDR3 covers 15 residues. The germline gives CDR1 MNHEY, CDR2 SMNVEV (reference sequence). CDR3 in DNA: TGTGCCAGCAGTTTATCAGGGGACAATCCCAATGAGCAGTTCTTC. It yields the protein CASSLSGDNPNEQFF.

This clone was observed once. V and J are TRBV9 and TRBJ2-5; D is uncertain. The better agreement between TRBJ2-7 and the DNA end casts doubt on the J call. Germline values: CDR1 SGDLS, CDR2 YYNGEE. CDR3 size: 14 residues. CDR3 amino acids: CASSPEVAAYEQYF. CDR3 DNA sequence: TGTGCCAGCAGCCCCGAGGTGGCCGCCTACGAGCAGTACTTC.

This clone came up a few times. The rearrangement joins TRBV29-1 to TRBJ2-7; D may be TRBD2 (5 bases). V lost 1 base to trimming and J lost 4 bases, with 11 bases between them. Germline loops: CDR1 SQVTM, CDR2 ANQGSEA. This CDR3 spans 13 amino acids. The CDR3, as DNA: TGCAGCGTTGAAGGGGCGGGTCTTTACGAGCAGTACTTC. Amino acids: CSVEGAGLYEQYF.